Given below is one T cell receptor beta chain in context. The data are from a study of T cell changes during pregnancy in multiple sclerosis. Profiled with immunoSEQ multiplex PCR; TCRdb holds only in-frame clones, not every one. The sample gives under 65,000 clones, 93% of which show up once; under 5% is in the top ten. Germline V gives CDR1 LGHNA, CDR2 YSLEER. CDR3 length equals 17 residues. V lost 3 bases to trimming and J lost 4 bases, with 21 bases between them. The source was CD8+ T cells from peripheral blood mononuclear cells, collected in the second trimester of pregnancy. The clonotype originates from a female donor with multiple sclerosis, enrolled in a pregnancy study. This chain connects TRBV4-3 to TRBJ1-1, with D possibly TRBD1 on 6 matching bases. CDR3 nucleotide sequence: TGCGCCAGCAGCCAGGGGATGAGAGAGGGGGGGACCACTGAAGCTTTCTTT. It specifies CASSQGMREGGTTEAFF.